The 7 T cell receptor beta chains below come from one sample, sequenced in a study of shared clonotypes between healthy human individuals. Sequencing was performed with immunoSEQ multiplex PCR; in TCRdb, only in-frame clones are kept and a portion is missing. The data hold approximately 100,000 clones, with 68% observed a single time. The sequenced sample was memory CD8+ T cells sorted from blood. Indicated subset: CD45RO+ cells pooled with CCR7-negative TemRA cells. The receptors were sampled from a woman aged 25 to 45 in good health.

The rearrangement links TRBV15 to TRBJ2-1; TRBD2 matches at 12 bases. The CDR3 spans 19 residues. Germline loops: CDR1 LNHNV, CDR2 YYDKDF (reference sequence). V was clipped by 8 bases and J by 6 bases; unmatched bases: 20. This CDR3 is CATGTWDILAGGKGNEQFF. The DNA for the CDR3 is TGTGCCACCGGGACGTGGGACATCCTAGCGGGAGGGAAAGGCAATGAGCAGTTCTTC.

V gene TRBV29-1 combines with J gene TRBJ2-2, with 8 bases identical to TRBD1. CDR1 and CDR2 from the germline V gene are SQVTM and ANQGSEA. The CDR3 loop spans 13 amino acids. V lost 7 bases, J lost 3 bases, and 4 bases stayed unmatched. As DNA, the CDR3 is TGCAGCGGTCAGGGGGCCGACACCGGGGAGCTGTTTTTT. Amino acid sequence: CSGQGADTGELFF.

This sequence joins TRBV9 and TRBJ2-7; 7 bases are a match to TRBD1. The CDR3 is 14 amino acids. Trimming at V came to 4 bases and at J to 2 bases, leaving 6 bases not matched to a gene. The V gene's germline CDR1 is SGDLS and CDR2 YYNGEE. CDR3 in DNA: TGTGCCAGCAGCCGGGACAGACAGGCCTACGAGCAGTACTTC. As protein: CASSRDRQAYEQYF.

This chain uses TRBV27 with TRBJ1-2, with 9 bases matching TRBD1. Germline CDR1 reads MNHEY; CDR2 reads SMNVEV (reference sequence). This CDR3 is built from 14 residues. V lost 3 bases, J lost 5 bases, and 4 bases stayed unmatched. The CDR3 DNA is TGTGCCAGCAGTTTCCTCGGACAGGGGTATGGCTACACCTTC. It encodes CASSFLGQGYGYTF.

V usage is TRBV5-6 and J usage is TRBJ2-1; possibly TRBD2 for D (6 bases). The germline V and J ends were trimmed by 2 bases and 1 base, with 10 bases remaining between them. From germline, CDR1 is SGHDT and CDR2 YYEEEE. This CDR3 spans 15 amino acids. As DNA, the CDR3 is TGTGCCAGCAGCTTTTTTAGCGGATCCTACAATGAGCAGTTCTTC. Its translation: CASSFFSGSYNEQFF.

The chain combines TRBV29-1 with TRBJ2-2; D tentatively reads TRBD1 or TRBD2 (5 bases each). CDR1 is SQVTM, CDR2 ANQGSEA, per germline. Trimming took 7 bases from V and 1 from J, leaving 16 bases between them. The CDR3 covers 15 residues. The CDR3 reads CSARDLERNTGELFF. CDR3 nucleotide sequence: TGCAGCGCCCGGGACCTAGAACGGAACACCGGGGAGCTGTTTTTT.

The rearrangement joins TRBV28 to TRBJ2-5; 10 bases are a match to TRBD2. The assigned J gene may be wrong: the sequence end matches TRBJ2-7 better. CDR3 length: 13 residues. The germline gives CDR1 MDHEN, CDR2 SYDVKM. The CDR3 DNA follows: TGTGCCAGCAGGAGGACTAGCGGCTACGAGCAGTACTTC. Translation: CASRRTSGYEQYF.